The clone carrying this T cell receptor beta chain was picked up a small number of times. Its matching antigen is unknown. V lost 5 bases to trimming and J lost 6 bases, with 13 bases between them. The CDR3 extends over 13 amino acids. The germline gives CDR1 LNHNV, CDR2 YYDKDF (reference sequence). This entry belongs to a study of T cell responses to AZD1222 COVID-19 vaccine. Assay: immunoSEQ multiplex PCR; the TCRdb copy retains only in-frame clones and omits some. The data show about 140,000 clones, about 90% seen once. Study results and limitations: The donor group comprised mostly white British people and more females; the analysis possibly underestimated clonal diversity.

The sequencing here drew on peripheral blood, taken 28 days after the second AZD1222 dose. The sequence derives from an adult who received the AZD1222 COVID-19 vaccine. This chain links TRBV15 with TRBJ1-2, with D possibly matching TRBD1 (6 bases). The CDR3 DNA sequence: TGTGCCACCAGCCTTATACAGGGAGATGGCTACACCTTC. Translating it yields CATSLIQGDGYTF.